A single T cell receptor beta chain is shown here with its context. Its specificity is unknown. The data belong to a study of T cell responses to AZD1222 COVID-19 vaccine. Study-level results: Donor demographics were predominantly white British with a female majority; clonal diversity may be underestimated. In all cases, repertoires were sampled only after the peak T cell response.

The germline V gene has CDR1 MNHEY and CDR2 SVGAGI. Trimming shortened V by 6 bases and J by 2 bases, and 15 bases separated the two germline ends. The CDR3 contains 15 residues. TCRdb keeps only in-frame clones here, not all; method: immunoSEQ multiplex PCR. The sample lists roughly 120,000 clones, approximately 90% occurring once. The chain carries TRBV6-5 and TRBJ2-3; D gene uncertain. This receptor was obtained from an adult who received the AZD1222 COVID-19 vaccine. Source: peripheral blood, taken 28 days after the second AZD1222 dose. CDR3 bases: TGTGCCAGCAGGAGACAAGGACGTTTCACAGATACGCAGTATTTT. It codes for CASRRQGRFTDTQYF.